The 17 T cell receptor beta chains reported below all come from one sample, sequenced in a study of blood T cell repertoires in COVID-19. TCRdb's table, derived via immunoSEQ multiplex PCR, lists solely in-frame clones and lacks some. In the table there are roughly 120,000 clones, approximately 86% of which are singletons. Source material: peripheral blood. The receptors were sampled from a middle-aged man with acute or convalescent COVID-19.

The chain links TRBV7-2 to TRBJ2-1; 9 bases are a match to TRBD1. CDR1 is SGHTA, CDR2 FQGNSA, per germline. V lost 5 bases and J lost 7; bases outside the gene matches: 9. The CDR3 covers 15 residues. The CDR3 DNA reads as TGTGCCAGCAGCACATCCGGGACAGGGCGGAATGAGCAGTTCTTC. Amino acid sequence: CASSTSGTGRNEQFF.

This chain connects TRBV9 to TRBJ1-4, with TRBD1 matching over 9 bases. The CDR3 is made up of 15 amino acids. Germline V CDR1 and CDR2: SGDLS, YYNGEE. The V segment lost 3 bases and the J segment 8 bases; nucleotides outside the gene matches: 8. As DNA, the CDR3 is TGTGCCAGCAGCGAGAGGGACAGGGAGGGAGAAAAACTGTTTTTT. Its translation is CASSERDREGEKLFF.

V gene TRBV5-4 combines with J gene TRBJ2-7; tentative D call: TRBD2 (5 bases). This CDR3 has 15 residues. V shed 4 bases and J shed 3 bases, with 17 bases lying between them. Germline V gives CDR1 SGHNT, CDR2 YYREEE (reference sequence). CDR3 coding DNA: TGTGCCAGCAGCGGCCGGGGTTTCGGAAGCTACGAGCAGTACTTC. Amino acid sequence: CASSGRGFGSYEQYF.

The chain employs TRBV6-5 and TRBJ2-5; 8 nucleotides match TRBD2. This CDR3 spans 15 amino acids. The V segment lost 7 bases and the J segment 1 base; nucleotides outside the gene matches: 8. Germline loops: CDR1 MNHEY, CDR2 SVGAGI. DNA for the CDR3: TGTGCCAGCAAGGGGAGCGGGGGTTCCCAAGAGACCCAGTACTTC. As protein: CASKGSGGSQETQYF.

The chain is built from TRBV30 and TRBJ2-2; 9 bases align to TRBD2. V lost 8 bases and J lost 8; bases outside the gene matches: 9. The CDR3 runs to 13 residues. Germline V lookup: CDR1 GTSNPN, CDR2 SVGIG (reference sequence). CDR3 nucleotide sequence: TGTGCCGGCGGGAGGGGAGGTACAGGGGAGCTGTTTTTT. Its protein is CAGGRGGTGELFF.

This clone was observed once. J is TRBJ2-5 and V is TRBV29-1; 10 nucleotides match TRBD1. The CDR3 totals 12 residues. The V segment lost 6 bases and the J segment 5 bases; nucleotides outside the gene matches: 3. Germline V gene sequence: CDR1 SQVTM, CDR2 ANQGSEA. The CDR3 sequence is CSVGTGVETQYF. DNA for the CDR3: TGCAGCGTAGGGACAGGGGTGGAGACCCAGTACTTC.

The chain links TRBV7-2 to TRBJ2-3, with D tentatively TRBD1 (5 bases). V dropped 5 bases and J dropped 5 bases, with 14 bases sitting between them. The CDR3 is 14 amino acids. Germline V gene sequence: CDR1 SGHTA, CDR2 FQGNSA. The CDR3 spells CASSPHQGLDTQYF. CDR3 DNA sequence: TGTGCCAGCAGCCCCCACCAGGGTTTAGATACGCAGTATTTT. The full variable domain, in which reference TRBV7-2 and TRBJ2-3 provide the parts outside the CDR3, is GAGVSQSPSNKVTEKGKDVELRCDPISGHTALYWYRQSLGQGLEFLIYFQGNSAPDKSGLPSDRFSAERTGGSVSTLTIQRTQQEDSAVYLCASSPHQGLDTQYFGPGTRLTVL.

The rearrangement joins TRBV7-2 to TRBJ2-3; D uncertain. Germline V gene lookup returns CDR1 SGHTA and CDR2 FQGNSA. The CDR3 totals 13 residues. With 6 bases removed from V and 0 bases from J, the gap between germline ends came to 7 bases. The CDR3 region has the DNA TGTGCCAGCAGTCCGGAGAGCACAGATACGCAGTATTTT. Amino acids: CASSPESTDTQYF.

The V call is TRBV12-3 or TRBV12-4, the J call TRBJ2-4; TRBD2 is a possible D gene (6 bases). The CDR3 is 10 residues long. The V end was cut by 7 bases, the J end by 11 bases, with 9 bases between. DNA of the CDR3: TGTGCCAGCATGCGGGATGTTCAGTACTTC. Protein sequence: CASMRDVQYF.

The J gene is TRBJ1-5, the V gene TRBV4-1; tentative D call: TRBD1 (5 bases). Per germline, CDR1 MGHRA and CDR2 YSYEKL. The CDR3 loop spans 16 amino acids. Trimming left V 1 base short and J 3 bases short, with 13 bases between. CDR3: CASSQGGGSDNQPQHF. The CDR3 DNA reads TGCGCCAGCAGCCAAGGCGGGGGTTCAGACAATCAGCCCCAGCATTTT.

This clone was found once. The chain employs TRBV13 and TRBJ1-3; 11 nucleotides align to TRBD1. V was clipped by 5 bases and J by 0 bases; unmatched bases: 15. The CDR3 contains 20 residues. CDR1 and CDR2 from the germline V gene are PRHDT and FYEKMQ (reference sequence). DNA for the CDR3: TGTGCCAGCAGCCGTTACAACCGGGACAGGGGGGCTTCCTCTGGAAACACCATATATTTT. Translation gives CASSRYNRDRGASSGNTIYF.

This chain connects TRBV5-1 to TRBJ2-1; D is undetermined. The ends were cut back, 1 base at V and 3 bases at J, with 11 bases in the middle. Germline CDR1 reads SGHRS; CDR2 reads YFSETQ. The CDR3 totals 15 residues. In DNA form, the CDR3 reads TGCGCCAGCAGCTTGACTGCTCTGCTCTACAATGAGCAGTTCTTC. Encoded protein: CASSLTALLYNEQFF.

This sequence joins TRBV4-2 and TRBJ1-5, with TRBD1 matching over 8 bases. This CDR3 is built from 18 residues. Germline lookup yields CDR1 LGHNA and CDR2 YNFKEQ. Unmatched junction bases numbered 8, after V lost 0 bases and J lost 1 base. The CDR3 DNA reads as TGTGCCAGCAGCCAAGATCGGATGCAGGGGGCGAGCAATCAGCCCCAGCATTTT. This sequence encodes CASSQDRMQGASNQPQHF.

V usage is TRBV30 and J usage is TRBJ2-7, with 12 bases that match TRBD2. This CDR3 spans 14 amino acids. CDR1 is GTSNPN and CDR2 is SVGIG in the germline V gene (reference sequence). J lost 6 bases, V lost 4 bases, and 7 bases had no gene match. This chain's CDR3 is CAWKGTSGLGEQYF. The CDR3 nucleotides are TGTGCCTGGAAAGGGACTAGCGGGTTGGGCGAGCAGTACTTC.

J is TRBJ2-3 and V is TRBV10-2, with D perhaps matching TRBD1 (6 bases). V was cut by 10 bases and J by 3 bases, with 14 bases left in between. This CDR3 region has 13 residues. Germline loops: CDR1 WSHSY, CDR2 SAAADI. CDR3 amino acids: CATETGRTDTQYF. The CDR3 bases are TGCGCCACGGAAACAGGGAGAACAGATACGCAGTATTTT.

The chain uses TRBV7-2 and TRBJ2-3, with 8 positions matching TRBD2. The V gene's germline CDR1 is SGHTA and CDR2 FQGNSA. The CDR3 totals 17 residues. The ends lost 0 bases at V and 0 bases at J; junction bases unmatched: 5. In nucleotides, the CDR3 is TGTGCCAGCAGCTTAGCGGAGGCGGGGGGAAGCACAGATACGCAGTATTTT. Translating gives CASSLAEAGGSTDTQYF.

The CDR3: CASKNTRGPGFDGYTF. The CDR3 nucleotides are TGTGCCAGTAAAAATACCCGCGGCCCAGGGTTCGATGGCTACACCTTC. The gene calls are TRBV19 and TRBJ1-2; D perhaps matches TRBD1 (5 bases). Germline CDR1 is LNHDA and CDR2 is SQIVND (reference sequence). This CDR3 has 16 amino acids. With 7 bases removed from V and 6 bases from J, the gap between germline ends came to 24 bases.